This T cell receptor (beta chain) was sequenced during a study of sequential checkpoint blockade in melanoma. The table came from immunoSEQ multiplex PCR; TCRdb's copy has only in-frame clones and leaves some out. The sample has about 21,000 clones, 80% to 90% seen once. Noted treatment: randomized to nivolumab then ipilimumab (arm A) or the reverse (arm B). This CDR3 has 16 residues. V gave up 6 bases and J gave up 12 bases; unmatched junction bases: 15. The V gene's germline CDR1 is SNHLY and CDR2 FYNNEI. The source of this sequence is a human donor with melanoma. The J gene is TRBJ2-1, the V gene TRBV2; 12 bases agree with TRBD2. Sequencing used CD8+ T cells sorted from blood (inferred from file names), obtained from a patient given nivolumab and ipilimumab in sequence. The CDR3 protein is CASSGRGTSGLGTQFF. The CDR3 DNA is TGTGCCAGCAGCGGACGCGGGACTAGCGGGTTGGGAACGCAGTTCTTC.